Each of the 15 T cell receptor beta chains below was sequenced from the same sample in a study of identical twins. TCRdb re-derived calls from the 5' RACE reads in MiXCR, one entry per CDR3 protein. The table records 260,000 or so distinct CDR3 sequences, approximately 6.8% of them present only once. These records were also assigned to another study, of yellow fever vaccine responses in identical twins.

Material: CD8+ T cells sorted from blood. Receptors were obtained from a woman aged 18-35 years in good health.

The rearrangement links TRBV11-2 to TRBJ2-5, with 7 positions matching TRBD2. Germline V CDR1 and CDR2: SGHAT, FQNNGV. J gave up 3 bases and V 5 bases, and 9 bases lay outside the gene matches. This CDR3 spans 15 amino acids. In DNA form, the CDR3 reads TGTGCCAGCAGCCAACCTTGGGAGGGGAAAGAGACCCAGTACTTC. Translating it yields CASSQPWEGKETQYF.

This clonotype was picked up many times. V is TRBV20-1 and J is TRBJ2-1; 7 bases line up with TRBD1. Germline assignment: CDR1 DFQATT and CDR2 SNEGSKA (reference sequence). The CDR3 has 15 amino acids. V shed 6 bases, J shed 10 bases, and the junction held 18 bases outside the gene matches. The chain's CDR3 is CSAIPRDSPIREQFF. In nucleotides, the CDR3 is TGCAGTGCCATCCCCCGGGACAGTCCAATTCGGGAGCAGTTCTTC.

V usage is TRBV11-2 and J usage is TRBJ2-5, with D possibly matching TRBD1 (6 bases). CDR1 and CDR2 from the germline V gene are SGHAT and FQNNGV. CDR3 length equals 12 residues. The germline V and J ends were trimmed by 10 bases and 1 base, with 10 bases remaining between them. Here the CDR3 reads CATRDTQETQYF. DNA of the CDR3: TGTGCCACCCGGGACACCCAAGAGACCCAGTACTTC.

This clonotype appeared many times. V is TRBV12-3 or TRBV12-4 and J is TRBJ1-1, with no clear D. V was pared by 5 bases and J by 7 bases, with 14 bases between. This CDR3 region has 13 residues. The CDR3 bases are TGTGCCAGCAGTGGGATTTCCGTTAATGAAGCTTTCTTT. Translation gives CASSGISVNEAFF.

This clonotype was counted many times. The chain carries TRBV12-3 or TRBV12-4 and TRBJ2-1; 10 nucleotides match TRBD2. The V segment lost 3 bases and the J segment 4 bases; nucleotides outside the gene matches: 3. The CDR3 loop spans 15 amino acids. The CDR3: CASSLLAGAYNEQFF. The CDR3, as DNA: TGTGCCAGCAGTTTGCTAGCGGGAGCTTACAATGAGCAGTTCTTC.

The V call is TRBV28, the J call TRBJ2-1; 9 bases fit TRBD1. Trimming removed 5 bases from V and 10 bases from J; junction bases left unmatched: 15. The CDR3 length is 16 residues. Per germline, CDR1 MDHEN and CDR2 SYDVKM. As DNA, the CDR3 is TGTGCCAGCAGTCCCTTGGACAGGGGCGACCTTTCCGAGCAGTTCTTC. This sequence encodes CASSPLDRGDLSEQFF.

The table lists this clonotype with many counts. The rearrangement joins TRBV5-1 to TRBJ2-7; 12 nucleotides agree with TRBD2. Germline V lookup: CDR1 SGHRS, CDR2 YFSETQ. V gave up 1 base and J gave up 0 bases; unmatched junction bases: 11. The CDR3 is 19 amino acids. The CDR3 region has the DNA TGCGCCAGCAGCTTGCGACTAGCGGGGGAAGACCTCCTCTCCTACGAGCAGTACTTC. Its protein product is CASSLRLAGEDLLSYEQYF.

This clonotype occurred many times. The rearrangement joins TRBV4-1 to TRBJ2-7; TRBD2 agrees at 7 bases. The CDR3 runs to 15 residues. Germline CDR1 is MGHRA and CDR2 is YSYEKL. Unmatched junction bases numbered 4, after V lost 0 bases and J lost 2 bases. CDR3 in DNA: TGCGCCAGCAGCCAAGATGCTAGCGGCGCCTACGAGCAGTACTTC. Its protein product is CASSQDASGAYEQYF.

This clonotype was seen only a few times. The chain combines TRBV6-6 with TRBJ2-5; 7 bases map to TRBD1. The CDR3 is 15 residues long. V shed 11 bases, J shed 4 bases, and the junction held 16 bases outside the gene matches. Germline values: CDR1 MNHNY, CDR2 SVGAGI (reference sequence). CDR3 amino acids: CAVDQGVGRVETQYF. The DNA of the CDR3 is TGTGCCGTCGACCAGGGGGTCGGAAGGGTAGAGACCCAGTACTTC.

In its sample, this clonotype was seen many times. The rearrangement joins TRBV29-1 to TRBJ2-5, with D possibly matching TRBD1 (6 bases). Trimming shortened V by 0 bases and J by 5 bases, and 19 bases separated the two germline ends. CDR1 SQVTM and CDR2 ANQGSEA come from the germline V gene. This CDR3 contains 16 residues. CDR3 in amino acids: CSVEDLSYRAMETQYF. In nucleotides, the CDR3 is TGCAGCGTTGAAGATCTGAGTTACAGGGCCATGGAGACCCAGTACTTC.

The CDR3 reads CSAVGGSEQFF. The CDR3 coding sequence is TGCAGCGCCGTGGGGGGAAGTGAGCAGTTCTTC. The V gene is TRBV29-1, the J gene TRBJ2-1; D is possibly TRBD2 (6 bases). Trimming removed 7 bases at V and 9 bases at J, with 13 bases between. From germline, CDR1 is SQVTM and CDR2 ANQGSEA. This CDR3 has 11 residues.

V is TRBV5-6 and J is TRBJ2-3, with D possibly called TRBD1 or TRBD2 (5 bases each). The CDR3 contains 14 residues. The V end was cut by 1 base, the J end by 1 base, with 7 bases between. Germline CDR1 reads SGHDT; CDR2 reads YYEEEE. In nucleotides, the CDR3 is TGTGCCAGCAGCTTGTGGGGACGCACAGATACGCAGTATTTT. Its translation is CASSLWGRTDTQYF.

This clonotype was detected ten times or more. The chain joins TRBV25-1 to TRBJ1-1; D remains unclear. CDR3 length equals 14 residues. From germline, CDR1 is MGHDK and CDR2 SYGVNS. V gave up 7 bases and J gave up 1 base, with 13 bases separating them. CDR3 sequence reads: CASNDERPNTEAFF. CDR3 nucleotide sequence: TGTGCCAGCAACGATGAAAGACCGAACACTGAAGCTTTCTTT.

This clonotype was recorded at least ten times. The rearrangement joins TRBV27 to TRBJ2-2; unclear D gene. The CDR3 contains 12 residues. V lost 6 bases, J lost 1 base, and 3 bases lay in between. Germline V CDR1 and CDR2: MNHEY, SMNVEV (reference sequence). The CDR3 DNA follows: TGTGCCAGCAGCCGGAACACCGGGGAGCTGTTTTTT. It translates to CASSRNTGELFF.

This clonotype has a count of ten or more. This sequence joins TRBV6-4 and TRBJ1-1; TRBD1 might be the D (5 bases). The CDR3 is 12 residues long. V was pared by 1 base and J by 10 bases, with 10 bases between. The germline CDR1 and CDR2 sequences are MRHNA and SNTAGT. CDR3 bases: TGTGCCAGCAGTGACTACCGGGGCCGAGCTTTCTTT. The encoded protein is CASSDYRGRAFF.